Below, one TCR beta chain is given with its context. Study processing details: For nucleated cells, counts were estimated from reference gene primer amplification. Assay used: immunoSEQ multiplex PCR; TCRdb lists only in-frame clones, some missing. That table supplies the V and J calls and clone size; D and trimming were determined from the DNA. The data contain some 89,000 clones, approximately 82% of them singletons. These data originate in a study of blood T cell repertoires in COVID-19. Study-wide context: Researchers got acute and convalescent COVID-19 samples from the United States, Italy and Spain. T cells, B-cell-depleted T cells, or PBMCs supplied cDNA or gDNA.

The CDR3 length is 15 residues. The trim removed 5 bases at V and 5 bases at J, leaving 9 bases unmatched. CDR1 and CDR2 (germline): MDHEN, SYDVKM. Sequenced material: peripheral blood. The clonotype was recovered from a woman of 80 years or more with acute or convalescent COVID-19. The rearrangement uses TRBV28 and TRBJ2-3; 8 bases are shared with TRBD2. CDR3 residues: CASSPGGGPGDTQYF. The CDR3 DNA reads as TGTGCCAGCAGTCCCGGGGGGGGGCCTGGAGATACGCAGTATTTT.